These 4 T cell receptor beta chains were sequenced from one sample in a study of blood T cell repertoires in COVID-19 (dated by TCRdb to 2019 to 2021). Receptor amplification or capture employed the immunoSEQ multiplex PCR assay. The source is immuneACCESS, and TCRdb retained only in-frame sequences with V and J called. Part of the clones is not carried over; for the studies checked, unresolved V genes explain less than half of this, and the remainder is unexplained. Counted in this sample were a few hundred thousand clones; around four fifths of them appeared once. The top ten clonotypes cover approximately 5% of the sample. The sample consisted of PBMCs or T cells enriched from blood (not recorded which). The receptors were sampled from a woman in her 50s who had recovered from COVID-19.

The rearrangement links TRBV19 to TRBJ2-2; 7 positions agree with TRBD2. The J segment lost 5 bases and the V segment lost 7 bases, leaving 13 bases of the junction unmatched. This CDR3 contains 16 residues. Per the germline V gene, CDR1 is LNHDA and CDR2 is SQIVND (reference sequence). CDR3: CASISRRGRVTGELFF. The CDR3 coding sequence is TGTGCCAGTATCAGCCGGCGGGGGAGAGTTACCGGGGAGCTGTTTTTT.

This chain joins TRBV5-1 and TRBJ2-3; 10 bases match TRBD1. V shed 0 bases, J shed 2 bases, and the junction held 3 bases outside the gene matches. The CDR3 is 16 amino acids. The germline CDR1 and CDR2 sequences are SGHRS and YFSETQ. The CDR3 is CASSLGGQGPTDTQYF. The CDR3 region has the DNA TGCGCCAGCAGCTTGGGGGGACAGGGGCCCACAGATACGCAGTATTTT.

CDR3 sequence (DNA): TGTGCCAGTAGAGAGAAGATGAACACTGAAGCTTTCTTT. As protein: CASREKMNTEAFF. V is TRBV19 and J is TRBJ1-1; the D is unclear. This CDR3 is built from 13 residues. Trimming cost V 6 bases and J 0 bases, with 8 bases left between them. CDR1 and CDR2 from the germline V gene are LNHDA and SQIVND (reference sequence).

CDR3 sequence: CASSSPLTGGKNTEAFF. The CDR3 DNA sequence: TGTGCCAGCAGTTCGCCCTTGACAGGTGGTAAGAACACTGAAGCTTTCTTT. The chain employs TRBV25-1 and TRBJ1-1; the D gene is possibly TRBD1 (6 bases). CDR3 size: 17 residues. Germline CDR1 MGHDK, CDR2 SYGVNS. V was shortened by 5 bases and J by 1 base, with 20 bases between the two germline ends.